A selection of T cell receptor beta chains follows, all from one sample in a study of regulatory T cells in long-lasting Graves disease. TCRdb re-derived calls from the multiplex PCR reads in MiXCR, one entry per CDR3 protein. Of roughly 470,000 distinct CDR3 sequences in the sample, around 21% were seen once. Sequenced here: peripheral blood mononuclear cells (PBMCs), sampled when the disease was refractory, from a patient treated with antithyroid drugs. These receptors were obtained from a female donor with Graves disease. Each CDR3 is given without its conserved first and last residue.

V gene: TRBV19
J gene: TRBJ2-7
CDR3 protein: ASSISTQGPYEQY

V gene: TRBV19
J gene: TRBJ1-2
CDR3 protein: ASSIAGIDYGYT

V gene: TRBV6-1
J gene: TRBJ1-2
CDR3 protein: ASGILQGGVAGYT

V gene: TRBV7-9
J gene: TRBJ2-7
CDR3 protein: ASSLSGFSYEQY

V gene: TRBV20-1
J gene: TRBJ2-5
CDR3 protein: SAREGFGPQETQY

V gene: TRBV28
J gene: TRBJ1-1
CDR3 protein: ASLVRGWRTEAF

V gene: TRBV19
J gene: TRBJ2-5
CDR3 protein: ASKKEGARETQY

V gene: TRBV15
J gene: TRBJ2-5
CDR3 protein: AASRGSSGMETQY

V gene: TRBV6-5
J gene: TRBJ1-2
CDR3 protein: ASSYGFPGDYGYT

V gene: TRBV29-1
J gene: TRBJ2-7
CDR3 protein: SVKAGTDSSYEQY

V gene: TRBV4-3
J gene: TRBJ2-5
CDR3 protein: ASSQAGTGETQY

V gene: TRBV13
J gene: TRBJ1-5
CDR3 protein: ASSQGRNNQPQH

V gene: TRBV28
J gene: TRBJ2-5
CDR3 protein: ASSAIWGGGRPKTQY

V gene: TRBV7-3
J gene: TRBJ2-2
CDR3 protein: ASSSDYTGELF

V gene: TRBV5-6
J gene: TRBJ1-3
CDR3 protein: ASSLVGSRNTIY

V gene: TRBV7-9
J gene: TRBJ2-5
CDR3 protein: ASSLGLVKETQY

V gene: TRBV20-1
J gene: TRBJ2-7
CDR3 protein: SARDGRGGQY

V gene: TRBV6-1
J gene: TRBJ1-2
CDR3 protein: ASSIQGNRGYT

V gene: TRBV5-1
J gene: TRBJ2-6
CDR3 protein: ASSLPTGRTGANVLT

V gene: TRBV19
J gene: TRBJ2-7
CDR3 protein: ASSIATQNYEQY

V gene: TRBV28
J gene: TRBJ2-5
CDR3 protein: ASSFPAGIETQY

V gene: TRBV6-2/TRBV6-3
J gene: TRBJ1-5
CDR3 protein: ASGWNQPQH

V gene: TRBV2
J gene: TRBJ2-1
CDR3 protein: ASSAPRERVEIEQF

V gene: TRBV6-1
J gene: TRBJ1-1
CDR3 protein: ASSEAHGSTEAF

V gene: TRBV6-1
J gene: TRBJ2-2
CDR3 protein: ASSTSGELF

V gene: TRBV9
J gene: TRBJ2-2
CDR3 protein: ASSPARGGRIGELF

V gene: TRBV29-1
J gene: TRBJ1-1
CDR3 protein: SVDRDEQGTEAF